A selection of T cell receptor beta chains follows, all from one sample in a study of neurological immune-mediated disorders. TCRdb independently ran MiXCR on the 5' RACE reads; one entry per CDR3 protein. The sample lists 25,000 to 40,000 distinct CDR3 sequences; 1.5% were seen once. Material: PBMCs. The receptors were sampled from a woman under 40 with multiple sclerosis. Each CDR3 is given with its conserved first and last residue. The order of the fields is clone size, V gene, D gene, J gene, CDR3 DNA, CDR3 protein. The D gene is left open where the match is weak. Sizes are listed as once, few, many or a size class.

size: many; V: TRBV7-9; D: -; J: TRBJ2-3; DNA: TGTGCCAGCAGATTGACTAGTTCCTTCACAGATACGCAGTATTTT; CDR3: CASRLTSSFTDTQYF
size: many; V: TRBV20-1; D: -; J: TRBJ1-6; DNA: TGCAGTGCTAGAGGCAGGGGTAATTCACCCCTCCACTTT; CDR3: CSARGRGNSPLHF
size: few; V: TRBV12-3/TRBV12-4; D: TRBD2; J: TRBJ2-5; DNA: TGTGCCAGCAGGGGAACTAGCGGCCAAGAGACCCAGTACTTC; CDR3: CASRGTSGQETQYF
size: many; V: TRBV27; D: -; J: TRBJ2-7; DNA: TGTGCCAGCAGCCCTTATGGGGTTGTCTCCTACGAGCAGTACTTC; CDR3: CASSPYGVVSYEQYF
size: many; V: TRBV12-3/TRBV12-4; D: -; J: TRBJ2-5; DNA: TGTGCCAGCAGTTTAAAGGGGACCCAAGAGACCCAGTACTTC; CDR3: CASSLKGTQETQYF
size: many; V: TRBV11-2; D: -; J: TRBJ1-4; DNA: TGTGCCAGCAGCTTAGGGATTGGGGAAAAACTGTTTTTT; CDR3: CASSLGIGEKLFF
size: many; V: TRBV20-1; D: TRBD1; J: TRBJ2-5; DNA: TGCAGTGCTTCTCGACAGGGTACCGAGACCCAGTACTTC; CDR3: CSASRQGTETQYF
size: many; V: TRBV7-3; D: -; J: TRBJ2-5; DNA: TGTGCCAGCAGCCCCTTCGCAGGGGAGATAGAGACCCAGTACTTC; CDR3: CASSPFAGEIETQYF
size: many; V: TRBV12-3/TRBV12-4; D: TRBD1; J: TRBJ2-2; DNA: TGTGCCAGCCGGGACAGGGGGCCCGGGGAGCTGTTTTTT; CDR3: CASRDRGPGELFF
size: many; V: TRBV20-1; D: -; J: TRBJ2-7; DNA: TGCAGTGCAGAGCGTGATTACGAGCAGTACTTC; CDR3: CSAERDYEQYF
size: many; V: TRBV7-8; D: -; J: TRBJ2-2; DNA: TGTGCCAGCAGCCCCACCCCGGTTGCCGGGGAGCTGTTTTTT; CDR3: CASSPTPVAGELFF
size: many; V: TRBV5-1; D: -; J: TRBJ2-2; DNA: TGCGCCAGCAGCTTAGACGGGCAGACCGGGGAGCTGTTTTTT; CDR3: CASSLDGQTGELFF
size: many; V: TRBV4-3; D: TRBD2; J: TRBJ2-3; DNA: TGCGCCAGCAGCCAAGATCCCGGGACTAGCGGTCCAGATACGCAGTATTTT; CDR3: CASSQDPGTSGPDTQYF
size: many; V: TRBV4-3; D: TRBD1; J: TRBJ1-1; DNA: TGCGCCAGCAGCCAAGATCGGGGGACAGGTTCATTCTTT; CDR3: CASSQDRGTGSFF
size: many; V: TRBV5-1; D: -; J: TRBJ1-1; DNA: TGCGCCAGCAGCTCCCCCGGGGGAGTAGAAGCTTTCTTT; CDR3: CASSSPGGVEAFF
size: many; V: TRBV12-3/TRBV12-4; D: TRBD2; J: TRBJ2-3; DNA: TGTGCCAGCAGCGACCTAGCGGGTTTTATCACAGATACGCAGTATTTT; CDR3: CASSDLAGFITDTQYF
size: many; V: TRBV19; D: -; J: TRBJ2-2; DNA: TGTGCCAGTAGTATATCTCGGTTCACCGGGGAGCTGTTTTTT; CDR3: CASSISRFTGELFF
size: many; V: TRBV5-1; D: -; J: TRBJ1-5; DNA: TGCGCCAGCAGCTTGACTAGCAATCAGCCCCAGCATTTT; CDR3: CASSLTSNQPQHF
size: many; V: TRBV20-1; D: -; J: TRBJ1-5; DNA: TGCAGTGCTAGTAGCCGGACAGTAATGAGCAATCAGCCCCAGCATTTT; CDR3: CSASSRTVMSNQPQHF
size: many; V: TRBV20-1; D: TRBD2; J: TRBJ2-1; DNA: TGCAGTGCTAGAGCGGGGACTAGCGGGGGTCATGAGCAGTTCTTC; CDR3: CSARAGTSGGHEQFF
size: few; V: TRBV20-1; D: -; J: TRBJ2-3; DNA: TGCAGTGCCTGGGATCGGGACCAAACGGCAGATACGCAGTATTTT; CDR3: CSAWDRDQTADTQYF
size: many; V: TRBV12-3/TRBV12-4; D: TRBD1; J: TRBJ1-5; DNA: TGTGCCAGCAGTTTAAGACAGGGGATCAATCAGCCCCAGCATTTT; CDR3: CASSLRQGINQPQHF
size: many; V: TRBV11-2; D: TRBD1; J: TRBJ1-4; DNA: TGTGCCAGCAGCTTAGGGGACAGACTACTTAATGAAAAACTGTTTTTT; CDR3: CASSLGDRLLNEKLFF
size: many; V: TRBV4-2; D: -; J: TRBJ2-5; DNA: TGTGCCAGCAGCCTCCTACAGGGCGGGCGGGAGACCCAGTACTTC; CDR3: CASSLLQGGRETQYF
size: many; V: TRBV20-1; D: -; J: TRBJ2-5; DNA: TGCAGTGTTCAGACACCCCCCGGCACAGGGAAGGAGACCCAGTACTTC; CDR3: CSVQTPPGTGKETQYF
size: many; V: TRBV6-4; D: -; J: TRBJ2-7; DNA: TGTGCCATCGGATACGAGCAGTACTTC; CDR3: CAIGYEQYF
size: many; V: TRBV27; D: -; J: TRBJ2-5; DNA: TGTGCCAGCAGAAGTTTAGCGTCCCAAGAGACCCAGTACTTC; CDR3: CASRSLASQETQYF
size: many; V: TRBV27; D: TRBD1; J: TRBJ1-1; DNA: TGTGCCAGCAGAAAACCGGGACAGGGGGCTGAGGCTTTCTTT; CDR3: CASRKPGQGAEAFF
size: many; V: TRBV6-5; D: -; J: TRBJ2-7; DNA: TGTGCCAGCAGGCCCCCGACAGCCTACGAGCAGTACTTC; CDR3: CASRPPTAYEQYF